The TCR beta chain under discussion was sequenced for a study of T cell responses to AZD1222 COVID-19 vaccine. This clone was found once. What it binds is not known. Study conclusions and caveats: The study sampled repertoires only after the peak T cell response.

TCRdb's table, derived via immunoSEQ multiplex PCR, lists solely in-frame clones and lacks some. The sample yields almost 95,000 clones, around 85% seen once. Germline-derived CDR1 and CDR2 are MNHEY and SVGAGI. This CDR3 has 12 amino acids. V lost 3 bases to trimming and J lost 4 bases, with 5 bases between them. V is TRBV6-5 and J is TRBJ2-3, with no clear D. The sample here was peripheral blood, taken 28 days after the second AZD1222 dose. The sequence derives from an adult who received the AZD1222 COVID-19 vaccine. In nucleotides, the CDR3 is TGTGCCAGCAGTTATGGCCCAGATACGCAGTATTTT. This sequence encodes CASSYGPDTQYF.